This TCR beta chain was recovered during a study of early T cells in non-severe SARS-CoV-2 infection. The library protocol tagged individual cDNA molecules with unique molecular identifiers. TCRdb called the 5' RACE reads again in MiXCR, with one record for every CDR3 protein. The data show 43,000 or so distinct CDR3 sequences, under 7.5% seen once. This clonotype was counted ten times or more. CDR3 length: 13 residues. V lost 5 bases to trimming and J lost 7 bases, with 14 bases between them. CDR1 and CDR2 (germline): SEHNR, FQNEAQ (reference sequence). The clonotype comes from an adult who was a healthcare worker with PCR-confirmed SARS-CoV-2 infection or an uninfected control (not recorded which). This chain connects TRBV7-9 to TRBJ1-1, with a tentative D call TRBD1 (6 bases). Sequencing used whole blood. The CDR3 is CASSTYREREAFF. The DNA for the CDR3 is TGTGCCAGCAGCACCTACAGGGAGCGTGAAGCTTTCTTT.